Following are 20 T cell receptor beta chains from one sample sequenced in a study of breast tumors, draining lymph nodes, adjacent tissues. Breast cancer patients provided tissue from their axillary draining lymph nodes. One entry per CDR3 protein results from TCRdb running MiXCR on the multiplex PCR reads. The sample yields fewer than 85,000 distinct CDR3 sequences, about 21% seen once. The sequenced material came from axillary lymph node tissue. The origin of the receptors is a female donor with breast cancer. Some clones in this sample may be carry-over from other donors' samples.

This clonotype was seen ten or more times. This chain uses TRBV7-6 with TRBJ1-3, with 9 positions matching TRBD1. CDR3 length equals 15 residues. Germline assignment: CDR1 SGHVS and CDR2 FNYEAQ. V trimming: 5 bases; J trimming: 1 base; junction bases outside the gene matches: 3. DNA for the CDR3: TGTGCCAGCAGCCCCGACAGGGGGTCTGGAAACACCATATATTTT. Amino acid sequence: CASSPDRGSGNTIYF.

This clonotype was picked up many times. The chain recombines TRBV7-2 with TRBJ2-1, with TRBD1 matching 9 bases. After removal of 2 bases from V and 3 bases from J, the junction contained 5 bases not matched to a gene. The CDR3 length is 16 residues. Germline V gene lookup returns CDR1 SGHTA and CDR2 FQGNSA. The CDR3 bases are TGTGCCAGCAGCTTAACGGGACAGGGTATCTACAATGAGCAGTTCTTC. This gives the protein CASSLTGQGIYNEQFF.

In its sample, this clonotype was seen many times. This rearrangement joins TRBV7-9 to TRBJ1-6; D gene ambiguous. Trimming took off 1 base at V and 7 bases at J, with 11 bases between the two ends. This CDR3 spans 15 amino acids. CDR1 is SEHNR and CDR2 is FQNEAQ in the germline V gene (reference sequence). DNA for the CDR3: TGTGCCAGCAGCTTAGGTCCGGGATCGAATTCACCCCTCCACTTT. It encodes CASSLGPGSNSPLHF. The full variable domain, its missing parts supplied by reference TRBV7-9 and TRBJ1-6, is DTGVSQNPRHKITKRGQNVTFRCDPISEHNRLYWYRQTLGQGPEFLTYFQNEAQLEKSRLLSDRFSAERPKGSFSTLEIQRTEQGDSAMYLCASSLGPGSNSPLHFGNGTRLTVT.

The chain links TRBV15 to TRBJ1-2; possibly TRBD1 for D (5 bases). CDR1 and CDR2 from the germline V gene are LNHNV and YYDKDF (reference sequence). The CDR3 is 16 amino acids. V lost 3 bases and J 2 bases, leaving 16 bases between the germline ends. The CDR3 sequence: CATSSAREGLNYGYTF. The CDR3 DNA follows: TGTGCCACCAGCAGTGCCAGGGAGGGATTGAACTATGGCTACACCTTC.

This clonotype was picked up many times. This chain connects TRBV6-2 or TRBV6-3 to TRBJ1-3; D might be TRBD1 (5 bases). There are 15 residues in the CDR3. Germline loops: CDR1 MNHEY, CDR2 SVGEGT. The germline V and J ends were trimmed by 2 bases and 0 bases, with 8 bases remaining between them. The CDR3 DNA sequence: TGTGCCAGCAGTTACAAGAGGGGCTCTGGAAACACCATATATTTT. Translated: CASSYKRGSGNTIYF.

Many counts were recorded for this clonotype. This rearrangement joins TRBV6-5 to TRBJ2-7; 10 nucleotides align to TRBD2. The CDR3 is made up of 14 amino acids. The V gene end was trimmed by 8 bases and the J gene end by 4 bases; junction bases not matched to a gene: 8. The germline V gene encodes CDR1 MNHEY and CDR2 SVGAGI. The CDR3 DNA reads as TGTGCCAGCGGCCGGGCTAGCGGGAGTTACGAGCAGTACTTC. It encodes CASGRASGSYEQYF.

In regard to this clonotype: Possible read error: a much larger clone is one base away. As the CDR3 is not closed by the conserved phenylalanine or tryptophan, this likely results from a read error. The chain has TRBV6-2 or TRBV6-3 and TRBJ1-2, with TRBD1 identical over 10 bases. J gave up 6 bases and V 6 bases, and 10 bases lay outside the gene matches. CDR3 length: 15 residues. Germline CDR1 reads MNHEY; CDR2 reads SVGEGT. The CDR3 sequence: CASSLDPDRGNGYTL. DNA for the CDR3: TGTGCCAGCAGCCTCGACCCGGACAGGGGGAATGGCTACACCCTC.

This clonotype has a count of ten or more. The chain links TRBV20-1 to TRBJ2-1; tentatively, D is TRBD2 (7 bases). The germline CDR1 and CDR2 sequences are DFQATT and SNEGSKA (reference sequence). The CDR3 is 16 residues long. The V end was cut by 1 base, the J end by 2 bases, with 15 bases between. The CDR3 nucleotides are TGCAGTGCTAGAGCGGGGGCGGGAGCGGCCTACAATGAGCAGTTCTTC. As protein: CSARAGAGAAYNEQFF.

Of note for this clonotype: This could be a read error, since a much larger clone is one nucleotide away. The CDR3 sequence: CTSSKGGSGANVLTF. The CDR3 nucleotides are TGTACCAGCAGTAAAGGGGGCTCTGGGGCCAACGTCCTGACTTTC. The chain uses TRBV2 and TRBJ2-6; weak D call: TRBD1 (6 bases). CDR1 and CDR2 from the germline V gene are SNHLY and FYNNEI. The CDR3 consists of 15 residues.

The sample holds one count of this clonotype. The rearrangement uses TRBV6-1 and TRBJ2-2; D is unclear. The CDR3 is 14 amino acids. The germline V gene has CDR1 MNHNS and CDR2 SASEGT. Trimming took off 2 bases at V and 2 bases at J, with 6 bases between the two ends. CDR3 residues: CASSESPNTGELFF. In DNA form, the CDR3 reads TGTGCCAGCAGTGAAAGTCCTAACACCGGGGAGCTGTTTTTT.

The V gene is TRBV10-3, the J gene TRBJ2-5; perhaps D is TRBD1 or TRBD2 (5 bases each). Trimming left V 8 bases short and J 4 bases short, with 11 bases between. Germline loops: CDR1 ENHRY, CDR2 SYGVKD. The CDR3 consists of 12 residues. In DNA form, the CDR3 reads TGTGCCATCCGAGGGGTACGAGAGACCCAGTACTTC. Translating gives CAIRGVRETQYF.

This chain joins TRBV12-3 or TRBV12-4 and TRBJ1-4, with D perhaps TRBD1 (6 bases). The germline V and J ends were trimmed by 3 bases and 12 bases, with 17 bases remaining between them. This CDR3 is 14 amino acids long. CDR3 in amino acids: CASSFHREGEELFF. CDR3 sequence (DNA): TGTGCCAGCAGTTTTCACAGGGAAGGCGAAGAACTGTTTTTT.

This clonotype was counted many times. The chain couples TRBV20-1 to TRBJ1-3, with 8 nucleotides matching TRBD1. The CDR3 length is 16 residues. The V segment lost 0 bases and the J segment 4 bases; nucleotides outside the gene matches: 8. Per the germline V gene, CDR1 is DFQATT and CDR2 is SNEGSKA (reference sequence). In nucleotides, the CDR3 is TGCAGTGCTAGAGATTCGACAACAGGGGGGGGAAACACCATATATTTT. This translates into CSARDSTTGGGNTIYF.

This clonotype was counted at least ten times. The CDR3 DNA is TGTGCCAGCAGCTTAGCCCAGGGAACAGGGGGCTACGAGCAGTACTTC. This codes for CASSLAQGTGGYEQYF. The chain links TRBV7-2 to TRBJ2-7, with 8 bases fitting TRBD1. This CDR3 region has 16 residues. V was pared by 0 bases and J by 3 bases, with 7 bases of the junction left unmatched. Germline V gene data show CDR1 as SGHTA and CDR2 as FQGNSA.

This clonotype has at least ten counts. The genes are TRBV5-5 and TRBJ2-7; 13 nucleotides line up with TRBD2. The V and J ends lost 0 bases and 7 bases, in that order; junction bases with no gene match: 7. CDR3 size: 16 residues. Germline loops: CDR1 SGHKS, CDR2 YYEKEE (reference sequence). The CDR3 spells CASSLGGTSGIGEQYF. In nucleotides, the CDR3 is TGTGCCAGCAGCTTGGGAGGGACTAGCGGGATAGGGGAGCAGTACTTC.

Comments on this clonotype: A much larger clonotype is one base distant, so this may be a read error. The rearrangement uses TRBV19 and TRBJ2-1; 9 nucleotides line up with TRBD2. Germline loops: CDR1 LNHDA, CDR2 SQIVND (reference sequence). The CDR3 extends over 16 amino acids. CDR3 protein: CASSTARGGRDNEQSF. The CDR3 coding sequence is TGTGCCAGTAGTACCGCACGCGGCGGGAGGGACAATGAGCAGTCCTTC. The whole variable domain, filled in from reference TRBV19 and TRBJ2-1, reads DGGITQSPKYLFRKEGQNVTLSCEQNLNHDAMYWYRQDPGQGLRLIYYSQIVNDFQKGDIAEGYSVSREKKESFPLTVTSAQKNPTAFYLCASSTARGGRDNEQSFGPGTRLTVL.

This clonotype was found many times. The chain joins TRBV6-2 or TRBV6-3 to TRBJ2-1, with 12 bases fitting TRBD2. CDR1 and CDR2 from the germline V gene are MNHEY and SVGEGT. Unmatched junction bases numbered 1, after V lost 9 bases and J lost 4 bases. The CDR3 consists of 13 residues. The CDR3 is CASGLAGYNEQFF. In DNA, the CDR3 is TGTGCCAGTGGACTAGCGGGGTACAATGAGCAGTTCTTC.

This clonotype has ten or more counts. The V call is TRBV7-3, the J call TRBJ2-7; no firm D call. V was pared by 4 bases and J by 5 bases, with 12 bases between. This CDR3 is built from 13 residues. Germline assignment: CDR1 SGHTA and CDR2 FQGTGA. The CDR3 DNA sequence: TGTGCCAGCAGCTCCTCACTTTGGGACGAGCAGTACTTC. This gives the protein CASSSSLWDEQYF.

Of note for this clonotype: Being one base from a much bigger clone, this may be a read error. This chain uses TRBV14 with TRBJ2-2; D gene uncertain. The CDR3 spans 18 residues. The germline gives CDR1 SGHDN, CDR2 FVKESK. The V gene lost 0 bases and the J gene lost 5 bases, with 19 bases spanning the gap. CDR3 sequence reads: CASSQEVGVTSRTGELFF. The DNA of the CDR3 is TGTGCCAGCAGCCAAGAGGTTGGGGTGACAAGCAGAACCGGGGAGCTGTTTTTT.

This clonotype appeared many times. The chain recombines TRBV7-2 with TRBJ2-7; TRBD2 matches 7 bases. Looked up from germline, CDR1 is SGHTA and CDR2 is FQGNSA. This CDR3 comprises 13 residues. J gave up 3 bases and V 3 bases, and 2 bases lay outside the gene matches. DNA of the CDR3: TGTGCCAGCAGCTTCGGGGAGGGCTACGAGCAGTACTTC. Amino acid sequence: CASSFGEGYEQYF.